The subject of this entry is one T cell receptor beta chain. As originally analysed: Quantification of nucleated cells was approximated via reference gene primer amplification. The table came from immunoSEQ multiplex PCR; TCRdb's copy has only in-frame clones and leaves some out. The V and J calls and clone size are taken from that table; D and trimming were inferred from the DNA. The sample includes 310,000 or so clones, 89% of them seen just once. This sample is part of a study of blood T cell repertoires in COVID-19. The wider study: The study drew acute and convalescent COVID-19 samples from the United States, Italy and Spain.

The CDR3 sequence is 17 residues long. The V gene's germline CDR1 is MNHEY and CDR2 SVGEGT. V trimming: 2 bases; J trimming: 4 bases; junction bases outside the gene matches: 11. The sequence was collected from a man in his late teens or twenties who had recovered from COVID-19. This rearrangement joins TRBV6-2 or TRBV6-3 to TRBJ1-1, with 9 bases lining up with TRBD1. Sequences were obtained from peripheral blood. The CDR3 protein is CASSYSRTGEKGTEAFF. The DNA of the CDR3 is TGTGCCAGCAGTTACAGCCGGACAGGGGAGAAGGGCACTGAAGCTTTCTTT.